The rows below give T cell receptor beta chains drawn from one sample of a study of T-cell reconstitution after alpha-beta-depleted transplantation in children. One entry per CDR3 protein, called by TCRdb with MiXCR from the PCR reads. The profile shows 360,000 or so distinct CDR3 sequences, roughly 22% of them singletons. Source: PBMCs from the stem cell graft donor, taken from the stem cell graft. All receptors derive from a human donor who donated a stem cell graft to a child with acute myeloid leukemia. CDR3s include the opening cysteine and the closing phenylalanine or tryptophan. A D gene is named only where the DNA matches it firmly. Clone size is not always given. Where it is, it says once, few, many or a class for expanded clones.

V gene	CDR3 length	clone size	J gene	D gene	CDR3 DNA	CDR3 protein
TRBV29-1	14	.	TRBJ2-1	TRBD2	TGCAGCGTTGACGAGCGGGGCTCCTACAATGAGCAGTTCTTC	CSVDERGSYNEQFF
TRBV7-9	13	.	TRBJ2-3	.	TGTGCCAGCAGAAGACTACCGCGGGATACGCAGTATTTT	CASRRLPRDTQYF
TRBV5-4	14	few	TRBJ2-7	TRBD2	TGTGCCAGCAGCTTGCTAGCGGCTCCGGACGAGCAGTACTTC	CASSLLAAPDEQYF
TRBV4-3	13	many	TRBJ1-6	.	TGCGCCAGCAGCCGGGACGGGAATTCACCCCTCCACTTT	CASSRDGNSPLHF
TRBV24-1	15	few	TRBJ2-3	TRBD1	TGTGCCACAGGATTGAGGGGGCAAGGCACAGATACGCAGTATTTT	CATGLRGQGTDTQYF
TRBV11-2	17	.	TRBJ1-6	.	TGTGCCAGCAGTCACAAGCGGTCCATAACCGAATTCAGGGCCCTCCACTTT	CASSHKRSITEFRALHF
TRBV6-6	13	many	TRBJ2-7	.	TGTGCCAGCAGTCCAATCGCAGGTTACGAGCAGTACTTC	CASSPIAGYEQYF
TRBV4-2	14	.	TRBJ1-6	TRBD1	TGTGCCAGCAGTCACAGGGGACAAGATTCACCCCTCCACTTT	CASSHRGQDSPLHF
TRBV7-8	14	few	TRBJ2-7	.	TGTGCCAGCAGCTCCGGGGCCGGAGACTACGAGCAGTACTTC	CASSSGAGDYEQYF
TRBV7-6	18	few	TRBJ2-2	TRBD2	TGTGCCAGCAGCTTAGAGCTGCCTAGCGGGTCGAACACCGGGGAGCTGTTTTTT	CASSLELPSGSNTGELFF
TRBV12-3/TRBV12-4	14	.	TRBJ2-7	.	TGTGCCAGCAGTTTCCACAGGAGCTCCTACGAGCAGTACTTC	CASSFHRSSYEQYF
TRBV20-1	15	.	TRBJ2-1	TRBD2	TGCAGTGCTATAATAACTAGCGGGAGAAGGGATGAGCAGTTCTTC	CSAIITSGRRDEQFF
TRBV29-1	13	few	TRBJ2-5	TRBD1	TGCAGCGTTAGAAAGTCGGGACAGGGGACCCAGTACTTC	CSVRKSGQGTQYF
TRBV12-3/TRBV12-4	14	.	TRBJ2-7	TRBD2	TGTGCCAGCAGACCTAGCGGGAGGGCCAGCGAGCAGTACTTC	CASRPSGRASEQYF
TRBV9	14	few	TRBJ2-7	.	TGTGCCAGCAGCGTAGGGTCCAGGGTGAACGAGCAGTACTTC	CASSVGSRVNEQYF
TRBV5-1	14	.	TRBJ2-5	.	TGCGCCAGCAGCTTGAACCTAGGGTCAGAGACCCAGTACTTC	CASSLNLGSETQYF
TRBV5-1	15	.	TRBJ2-5	TRBD1	TGCGCCAGCAGCTTAGGACAGGGTTTGTTGGAGACCCAGTACTTC	CASSLGQGLLETQYF
TRBV7-7	19	.	TRBJ2-1	TRBD2	TGTGCCAGCAGCTCCGGACTAGCGGGACGGCTTGGGACCTACAATGAGCAGTTCTTC	CASSSGLAGRLGTYNEQFF
TRBV29-1	14	many	TRBJ2-5	TRBD2	TGCAGCGTCGATGGACTAGCGGGAGGAGAGACCCAGTACTTC	CSVDGLAGGETQYF
TRBV20-1	17	few	TRBJ2-7	TRBD2	TGCAGTGCTAGCCTCGGTTGGACTAGTGACCCACTCTACGAGCAGTACTTC	CSASLGWTSDPLYEQYF
TRBV6-1	15	few	TRBJ2-1	TRBD2	TGTGCCAGCACGACCGGGACTAGCGGATACAATGAGCAGTTCTTC	CASTTGTSGYNEQFF
TRBV20-1	13	.	TRBJ1-4	TRBD1	TGCAGTGTCCGGACAGGAACTAATGAAAAACTGTTTTTT	CSVRTGTNEKLFF
TRBV20-1	16	few	TRBJ2-3	TRBD2	TGCAGTGCTAGTCTGGCTAGCGGAGCCTACACAGATACGCAGTATTTT	CSASLASGAYTDTQYF
TRBV24-1	15	.	TRBJ2-1	TRBD1	TGTGCCACCAGTGCTCCCGACAGGGGCCAGGATGAGCAGTTCTTC	CATSAPDRGQDEQFF
TRBV20-1	16	few	TRBJ1-6	TRBD1	TGCAGTGCTAGAGTCGGGGGGACAGGGGTCAATTCACCCCTCCACTTT	CSARVGGTGVNSPLHF
TRBV7-2	15	few	TRBJ2-1	TRBD2	TGTGCCAGCAGCCCGCGACTAGCGGGAGGAAGTGAGCAGTTCTTC	CASSPRLAGGSEQFF
TRBV7-3	16	.	TRBJ2-1	TRBD2	TGTGCCAGCAGTCCCATAGCGGGGAGCTCCTACAATGAGCAGTTCTTC	CASSPIAGSSYNEQFF
TRBV20-1	10	many	TRBJ1-1	.	TGCAGTGCTGGGGGGATTGAAGCTTTCTTT	CSAGGIEAFF
TRBV29-1	14	many	TRBJ2-3	TRBD1	TGCAGCGCTGGACAGGGGGCGAGCACAGATACGCAGTATTTT	CSAGQGASTDTQYF
TRBV7-6	14	few	TRBJ2-1	.	TGTGCCAGCAGCTTAGGCACAGTCGGCTATGAGCAGTTCTTC	CASSLGTVGYEQFF
TRBV25-1	13	few	TRBJ1-1	.	TGTGCCAGCAGTGGCGGACTCCCAATTGGAGCTTTCTTT	CASSGGLPIGAFF
TRBV7-9	14	.	TRBJ2-3	TRBD2	TGTGCCAGCAGCTTCGGGGGGGCCGGCGATACGCAGTATTTT	CASSFGGAGDTQYF
TRBV10-3	17	many	TRBJ1-4	TRBD1	TGTGCCGCGAACGGACAGGGAGGATTACCGAGGGATGAAAAACTGTTTTTT	CAANGQGGLPRDEKLFF
TRBV20-1	14	once	TRBJ1-5	.	TGCAGTGCTAGTCGGGGGAATAGCAATCAGCCCCAGCATTTT	CSASRGNSNQPQHF
TRBV24-1	13	.	TRBJ2-1	TRBD2	TGTGCCACCAGTCCGGGACTACAGAATGAGCAGTTCTTC	CATSPGLQNEQFF
TRBV10-3	14	few	TRBJ2-7	TRBD1	TGTGCCATCAGTGAAGAGGACAGGCCCTACGAGCAGTACTTC	CAISEEDRPYEQYF
TRBV12-3/TRBV12-4	16	.	TRBJ1-3	.	TGTGCCAGCAGTTTATCGCCGGGGAACACTGGAAACACCATATATTTT	CASSLSPGNTGNTIYF
TRBV7-9	15	few	TRBJ2-7	.	TGTGCCAGCAGCGACGGGACACGGAACCCCTACGAGCAGTACTTC	CASSDGTRNPYEQYF
TRBV12-3/TRBV12-4	20	.	TRBJ2-3	TRBD1	TGTGCCAGCAGTTTTTCTCCGAAAAGCCGGGACAGGGGGGTTGGAGATACGCAGTATTTT	CASSFSPKSRDRGVGDTQYF
TRBV12-3/TRBV12-4	13	.	TRBJ1-5	.	TGTGCCAGCAGTTTGTTCAGCAATCAGCCCCAGCATTTT	CASSLFSNQPQHF
TRBV28	16	few	TRBJ2-3	TRBD1	TGTGCCAGCAGTTTCGACAGGGGAATAAGCACAGATACGCAGTATTTT	CASSFDRGISTDTQYF